This T cell receptor (beta chain) was recovered during a study of T cells in Graves' hyperthyroidism and ophthalmopathy. Active moderate-to-severe ophthalmopathy, Clinical Activity Score at least 3, NOSPECS at least 4, under 3 months' duration. RNA transcripts were the template for amplifying TCR beta CDR3 regions. First-round RT-PCR targeting the TCR CDR3 was performed with the HTBI primer set. One entry per CDR3 protein, called by TCRdb with MiXCR from the multiplex PCR reads. The sample lists about 600,000 distinct CDR3 sequences, roughly 16% occurring once. The receptor was isolated from a woman aged 40 to 50 with Graves' ophthalmopathy. Sequencing was performed on blood.

The CDR3 bases are TGTGCCAGCGTCTCTCTTTTCTCGACAGACGGACGGAGCTATGGCTACACCTTC. Translation: CASVSLFSTDGRSYGYTF. The V gene is TRBV7-9, the J gene TRBJ1-2; possible D gene TRBD1, 5 bases. The CDR3 totals 18 residues. Germline V gene data show CDR1 as SEHNR and CDR2 as FQNEAQ (reference sequence). V was cut by 8 bases and J by 4 bases, with 29 bases left in between.